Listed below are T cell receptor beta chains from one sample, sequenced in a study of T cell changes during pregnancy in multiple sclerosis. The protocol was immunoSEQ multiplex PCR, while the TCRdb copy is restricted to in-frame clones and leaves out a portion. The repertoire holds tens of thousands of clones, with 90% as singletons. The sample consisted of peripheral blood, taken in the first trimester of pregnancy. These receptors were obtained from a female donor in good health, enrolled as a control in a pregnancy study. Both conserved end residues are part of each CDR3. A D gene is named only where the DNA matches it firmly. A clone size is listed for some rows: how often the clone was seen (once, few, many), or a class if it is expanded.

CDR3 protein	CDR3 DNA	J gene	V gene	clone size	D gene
CASSDRTPIATNEKLFF	TGCGCCAGCAGTGACCGGACACCAATTGCAACTAATGAAAAACTGTTTTTT	TRBJ1-4	TRBV10-1	.	.
CASSPGGTSGRGETQYF	TGCGCCAGCAGCCCCGGAGGGACTAGCGGGAGGGGGGAGACCCAGTACTTC	TRBJ2-5	TRBV4-3	.	TRBD2
CASSVEARTDTQYF	TGTGCCAGCAGCGTAGAGGCTAGAACAGATACGCAGTATTTT	TRBJ2-3	TRBV9	.	.
CASSEVIIQGTANEKLFF	TGTGCCAGCAGTGAAGTAATTATACAGGGCACCGCTAATGAAAAACTGTTTTTT	TRBJ1-4	TRBV2	.	.
CASRLGQNTGELFF	TGTGCCAGCAGATTGGGACAGAACACCGGGGAGCTGTTTTTT	TRBJ2-2	TRBV6-6	.	.
CASSEWTSGGSRDTQYF	TGTGCCAGCAGTGAATGGACTAGCGGGGGTTCTAGAGATACGCAGTATTTT	TRBJ2-3	TRBV25-1	.	TRBD2
CAISESTEGRGTEAFF	TGTGCCATCAGTGAGTCGACGGAGGGGCGGGGCACTGAAGCTTTCTTT	TRBJ1-1	TRBV10-3	.	.
CASSWAGGYDEQYF	TGTGCCAGCAGCTGGGCAGGGGGTTACGACGAGCAGTACTTC	TRBJ2-7	TRBV7-9	.	TRBD1
CASSWSFEQGLSYEQYF	TGTGCCAGCAGTTGGAGTTTCGAACAGGGGCTTTCCTACGAGCAGTACTTC	TRBJ2-7	TRBV28	.	TRBD1
CASRSGPEAYGYTF	TGCGCCAGCAGGAGCGGTCCCGAAGCGTATGGCTACACCTTC	TRBJ1-2	TRBV5-1	.	.
CASSQALAWTGELFF	TGTGCCAGCAGCCAAGCACTAGCGTGGACCGGGGAGCTGTTTTTT	TRBJ2-2	TRBV14	.	TRBD2
CASGQGGSYEQYF	TGTGCCAGTGGACAGGGGGGATCCTACGAGCAGTACTTC	TRBJ2-7	TRBV2	.	TRBD1
CATSKYERMSSYNEQFF	TGTGCCACCAGCAAATACGAGCGGATGAGCTCCTACAATGAGCAGTTCTTC	TRBJ2-1	TRBV15	once	.
CASSINTDTQYF	TGTGCCAGCAGCATTAACACAGATACGCAGTATTTT	TRBJ2-3	TRBV13	.	.
CASRHTRGKKDRCWVNTEAFF	TGTGCAAGTCGCCACACCCGCGGAAAGAAGGACAGGTGTTGGGTTAACACTGAAGCTTTCTTT	TRBJ1-1	TRBV12-2	.	.
CATKRDRVNTEAFF	TGTGCCACCAAGAGGGACAGGGTTAACACTGAAGCTTTCTTT	TRBJ1-1	TRBV27	.	TRBD1
CASSLGIPGQRSTEAFF	TGCGCCAGCAGCTTGGGCATACCGGGACAAAGATCTACTGAAGCTTTCTTT	TRBJ1-1	TRBV5-1	.	.
CASSLPGTDNQPQHF	TGTGCCAGCAGCTTACCCGGGACAGACAATCAGCCCCAGCATTTT	TRBJ1-5	TRBV11-2	.	TRBD1
CASSLVGQGIFAGELFF	TGTGCCAGCAGTTTAGTCGGACAGGGAATATTTGCCGGGGAGCTGTTTTTT	TRBJ2-2	TRBV27	once	TRBD1
CASSELSPSYQETQYF	TGTGCCAGCAGTGAATTGAGTCCTTCGTACCAAGAGACCCAGTACTTC	TRBJ2-5	TRBV25-1	.	.
CASSLSRTGAVSEQYF	TGTGCCAGCAGTTTATCGAGGACAGGGGCAGTCTCCGAGCAGTACTTC	TRBJ2-7	TRBV27	.	TRBD1
CASSPMGGNDWETQYF	TGTGCCAGCTCACCGATGGGCGGGAACGACTGGGAGACCCAGTACTTC	TRBJ2-5	TRBV18	.	.
CASSRGLAGGQETQYF	TGTGCCAGCAGCCGGGGACTAGCGGGGGGCCAAGAGACCCAGTACTTC	TRBJ2-5	TRBV5-6	.	TRBD2
CASSLGRGPPSAPLHF	TGTGCCAGCAGTTTGGGCAGGGGTCCTCCTTCAGCCCCCCTCCACTTT	TRBJ1-6	TRBV27	.	.
CASSYSRRISTEAFF	TGTGCCAGCAGTTACTCGAGGAGGATCAGCACTGAAGCTTTCTTT	TRBJ1-1	TRBV6-5	.	.
CASSWGPSGELVKFF	TGCGCCAGCAGCTGGGGTCCCAGCGGGGAACTGGTGAAGTTCTTC	TRBJ2-1	TRBV5-1	.	TRBD2
CASSGAMGGNYEQYF	TGTGCCAGCAGTGGGGCGATGGGCGGCAACTACGAGCAGTACTTC	TRBJ2-7	TRBV6-6	.	.
CASSIPQGTYNEQFF	TGTGCCAGTAGTATCCCACAGGGGACCTACAATGAGCAGTTCTTC	TRBJ2-1	TRBV19	once	TRBD1
CASSKGAGGKNIQYF	TGTGCCAGTAGTAAAGGAGCGGGAGGAAAAAACATTCAGTACTTC	TRBJ2-4	TRBV19	once	TRBD2
CASSRDRGPQPQHF	TGTGCCAGCAGTCGAGACAGGGGGCCACAGCCCCAGCATTTT	TRBJ1-5	TRBV28	.	TRBD1
CASIDGSTEAFF	TGTGCCAGCATTGATGGGAGCACTGAAGCTTTCTTT	TRBJ1-1	TRBV6-5	.	.
CASSLLGTGTSTDTQYF	TGTGCCAGCAGTTTACTAGGAACCGGCACTAGCACAGATACGCAGTATTTT	TRBJ2-3	TRBV27	once	.
CASRSQQSVEAFF	TGTGCCAGTAGGAGCCAACAGTCAGTTGAAGCTTTCTTT	TRBJ1-1	TRBV19	.	.
CASKGLVGGENEQFF	TGTGCCAGCAAGGGACTCGTGGGGGGAGAGAATGAGCAGTTCTTC	TRBJ2-1	TRBV19	few	.
CASSLGTSSYNEQFF	TGTGCCAGCAGCTTAGGGACTAGTTCCTACAATGAGCAGTTCTTC	TRBJ2-1	TRBV13	.	.